These 30 T cell receptor beta chains share one sample of origin, sequenced in a study of ipilimumab plus nivolumab after autologous stem cell transplantation. Some clones are missing from TCRdb's copy, which holds only in-frame ones; the method was immunoSEQ multiplex PCR. The sample lists 43,000 or so clones, roughly 90% occurring once. Here the sequenced sample was PBMCs, taken in a trial of ipilimumab plus nivolumab as post-transplant consolidation. The receptor set was obtained from a male donor with multiple myeloma.

This clone appeared a single time. The chain recombines TRBV5-1 with TRBJ1-1; 8 positions agree with TRBD1. The CDR3 has 15 amino acids. Per germline, CDR1 SGHRS and CDR2 YFSETQ. The junction had 6 bases not matched to a gene; V was cut back by 4 bases and J by 1 base. CDR3 region: CASSPDRAGNTEAFF. CDR3 sequence (DNA): TGCGCCAGCAGCCCGGACAGGGCTGGGAACACTGAAGCTTTCTTT.

The chain has TRBV19 and TRBJ2-1, with 11 nucleotides matching TRBD2. V shed 3 bases and J 6 bases; nucleotides not matched to a gene: 4. The CDR3 consists of 15 residues. Per germline, CDR1 LNHDA and CDR2 SQIVND (reference sequence). CDR3 sequence reads: CASSIRGTSGNEQFF. In DNA form, the CDR3 reads TGTGCCAGTAGTATCAGAGGGACTAGCGGCAATGAGCAGTTCTTC.

This clone was picked up one time. The genes are TRBV18 and TRBJ1-1; D gene ambiguous. Germline CDR1 is KGHSH and CDR2 is LQKENI. Trimming shortened V by 3 bases and J by 6 bases, and 8 bases separated the two germline ends. This CDR3 is 12 amino acids long. Written as DNA, the CDR3 is TGTGCCAGCTCACCCACACCATCTGAAGCTTTCTTT. Translating gives CASSPTPSEAFF.

This clone was seen only once. The gene calls are TRBV21-1 and TRBJ2-6; the DNA was not used to check the table's D call, TRBD1. TRBV21-1 is a pseudogene segment. This CDR3 comprises 17 residues. CDR3 sequence (DNA): TGTGCCAGCAGCTCCCCCGGACAGAGCTCTGGGGCCAACGTCCTGACTTTC. Its protein product is CASSSPGQSSGANVLTF.

The V call is TRBV10-3, the J call TRBJ1-3, with D perhaps matching TRBD1 (5 bases). This CDR3 has 16 amino acids. Germline CDR1 is ENHRY and CDR2 is SYGVKD. Trimming left V 5 bases short and J 2 bases short, with 16 bases between. CDR3 sequence (DNA): TGTGCCATCAGTTCCCCCGGACACGCGACTGGAAACACCATATATTTT. This translates into CAISSPGHATGNTIYF.

The rearrangement joins TRBV28 to TRBJ2-7, with TRBD1 matching 10 bases. J was trimmed by 3 bases and V by 6 bases; bases with no gene match: 8. The germline V gene has CDR1 MDHEN and CDR2 SYDVKM. The CDR3 runs to 15 residues. CDR3 nucleotides: TGTGCCAGCAGGCCGGGACAGGGGAACGTCTACGAGCAGTACTTC. Its protein is CASRPGQGNVYEQYF.

A note on this clone: This same CDR3 is encoded by further DNA sequences in the sample. The chain employs TRBV5-1 and TRBJ2-1, with D tentatively TRBD1 (6 bases). With 0 bases removed from V and 7 bases from J, the gap between germline ends came to 11 bases. In germline, CDR1 is SGHRS, CDR2 YFSETQ. This CDR3 is 14 amino acids long. DNA of the CDR3: TGCGCCAGCAGCTTGGGGTCGAGGGGGAATGAGCAGTTCTTC. Residues: CASSLGSRGNEQFF.

CDR3 amino acids: CASKDSRETDTQYF. CDR3 nucleotide sequence: TGTGCCAGTAAGGACAGTCGGGAGACAGATACGCAGTATTTT. The rearrangement joins TRBV19 to TRBJ2-3; D is tentatively TRBD1 or TRBD2 (6 bases each). Germline V gene sequence: CDR1 LNHDA, CDR2 SQIVND (reference sequence). The germline V and J ends were trimmed by 7 bases and 3 bases, with 14 bases remaining between them. The CDR3 has 14 residues. Using reference TRBV19 and TRBJ2-3 for the parts outside the CDR3, the full variable domain is DGGITQSPKYLFRKEGQNVTLSCEQNLNHDAMYWYRQDPGQGLRLIYYSQIVNDFQKGDIAEGYSVSREKKESFPLTVTSAQKNPTAFYLCASKDSRETDTQYFGPGTRLTVL.

The chain recombines TRBV19 with TRBJ2-4; D gene unclear. The CDR3 length is 12 residues. CDR1 and CDR2 from the germline V gene are LNHDA and SQIVND (reference sequence). V lost 10 bases, J lost 9 bases, and 16 bases lay in between. The CDR3 protein is CATKDPGGIQYF. The CDR3, as DNA: TGTGCCACTAAGGACCCAGGCGGCATTCAGTACTTC.

The genes are TRBV6-6 and TRBJ2-7; either TRBD1 or TRBD2 may fit D (5 bases each). Trimming took off 3 bases at V and 0 bases at J, with 12 bases between the two ends. CDR3 length equals 15 residues. CDR1 is MNHNY and CDR2 is SVGAGI in the germline V gene (reference sequence). CDR3 nucleotides: TGTGCCAGCAGTTATGACCTTGGGGGCTCCTACGAGCAGTACTTC. It encodes CASSYDLGGSYEQYF.

The rearrangement links TRBV29-1 to TRBJ1-3, with D unclear. This CDR3 is built from 13 residues. CDR1 is SQVTM and CDR2 is ANQGSEA in the germline V gene. With 4 bases removed from V and 0 bases from J, the gap between germline ends came to 7 bases. The CDR3 reads CSVVTASGNTIYF. Here the CDR3 DNA reads TGCAGCGTTGTAACGGCCTCTGGAAACACCATATATTTT.

CDR3 amino acids: CASSQTGTSDFRQYF. The CDR3 coding sequence is TGCGCCAGCAGCCAGACCGGGACATCGGACTTTCGGCAGTACTTC. The chain combines TRBV4-1 with TRBJ2-7; TRBD1 is a possible D gene (6 bases). Germline V gene sequence: CDR1 MGHRA, CDR2 YSYEKL. CDR3 length equals 15 residues. V shed 3 bases and J shed 9 bases, with 21 bases lying between them.

The rearrangement links TRBV6-1 to TRBJ2-5; 10 bases are a match to TRBD1. The DNA end is more similar to TRBJ2-7, so the J call may be wrong. This CDR3 is built from 14 residues. The V gene's germline CDR1 is MNHNS and CDR2 SASEGT. Written as DNA, the CDR3 is TGTGCCAGCAGTGACCCGGGACAGGGGCCCGAGCAGTACTTC. It encodes CASSDPGQGPEQYF.

The chain has TRBV7-3 and TRBJ2-2, with 9 bases fitting TRBD1. The CDR3 is 15 amino acids. CDR1 is SGHTA, CDR2 FQGTGA, per germline. Unmatched junction bases numbered 6, after V lost 5 bases and J lost 5 bases. The CDR3 protein is CASSRQGGRTGELFF. The DNA of the CDR3 is TGTGCCAGCAGCCGACAGGGGGGGCGGACCGGGGAGCTGTTTTTT.

This chain connects TRBV9 to TRBJ2-3; a possible D gene is TRBD1 (6 bases). Germline values: CDR1 SGDLS, CDR2 YYNGEE. This CDR3 comprises 15 residues. The ends were cut back, 5 bases at V and 0 bases at J, with 13 bases in the middle. CDR3 sequence reads: CASRPTGTSTDTQYF. Here the CDR3 DNA reads TGTGCCAGCAGACCAACAGGGACCAGCACAGATACGCAGTATTTT.

The chain employs TRBV6-1 and TRBJ1-1; no firm D call. V was cut by 0 bases and J by 8 bases, with 16 bases left in between. The CDR3 totals 15 residues. The germline gives CDR1 MNHNS, CDR2 SASEGT. CDR3 sequence (DNA): TGTGCCAGCAGTGAAGCCCACCCGACCGGACGGGAAGCTTTCTTT. It specifies CASSEAHPTGREAFF.

V gene TRBV18 combines with J gene TRBJ1-1; D uncertain. The CDR3 contains 14 residues. The germline V and J ends were trimmed by 2 bases and 1 base, with 8 bases remaining between them. Germline loops: CDR1 KGHSH, CDR2 LQKENI. This CDR3 reads CASSPAAPNTEAFF. Here the CDR3 DNA reads TGTGCCAGCTCACCAGCAGCCCCGAACACTGAAGCTTTCTTT. Combining the CDR3 with reference TRBV18 and TRBJ1-1 gives the whole variable domain NAGVMQNPRHLVRRRGQEARLRCSPMKGHSHVYWYRQLPEEGLKFMVYLQKENIIDESGMPKERFSAEFPKEGPSILRIQQVVRGDSAAYFCASSPAAPNTEAFFGQGTRLTVV.

V usage is TRBV7-9 and J usage is TRBJ2-7; D is uncertain. This CDR3 has 11 residues. Trimming took 7 bases from V and 3 from J, leaving 7 bases between them. Germline V CDR1 and CDR2: SEHNR, FQNEAQ (reference sequence). CDR3 DNA sequence: TGTGCCAGCACCTTTAACTACGAGCAGTACTTC. It specifies CASTFNYEQYF.

The chain uses TRBV7-9 and TRBJ2-2; D ambiguous. CDR1 is SEHNR and CDR2 is FQNEAQ in the germline V gene (reference sequence). V lost 8 bases, J lost 2 bases, and 12 bases lay in between. The CDR3 is made up of 14 amino acids. This chain's CDR3 is CASRSLSNTGELFF. As DNA, the CDR3 is TGTGCCAGCCGATCCCTGAGTAACACCGGGGAGCTGTTTTTT.

The CDR3, as DNA: TGTGCCATCAGGCCCCACCGGGGGCCTAGCACAGATACGCAGTATTTT. Translated, it gives CAIRPHRGPSTDTQYF. The genes are TRBV10-3 and TRBJ2-3, with D perhaps assigned TRBD1 or TRBD2 (6 bases each). The CDR3 has 16 residues. V gave up 6 bases and J gave up 0 bases, with 16 bases separating them. Germline CDR1 and CDR2: ENHRY and SYGVKD.

The chain is built from TRBV9 and TRBJ1-1; 10 bases line up with TRBD1. The germline gives CDR1 SGDLS, CDR2 YYNGEE. Germline trimming cut 7 bases from V and 5 bases from J; bases unmatched to any gene: 11. CDR3 length equals 15 residues. The CDR3 sequence: CASGIRGTGVTEAFF. Written as DNA, the CDR3 is TGTGCCAGCGGGATCAGAGGGACAGGGGTGACTGAAGCTTTCTTT.

This clone has only a few counts. The chain has TRBV18 and TRBJ2-2; 10 nucleotides align to TRBD1. The CDR3 is made up of 15 amino acids. The V gene's germline CDR1 is KGHSH and CDR2 LQKENI. The V segment lost 0 bases and the J segment 7 bases; nucleotides outside the gene matches: 2. CDR3 sequence: CASSPPTGGDGELFF. CDR3 nucleotide sequence: TGTGCCAGCTCACCACCGACAGGGGGCGACGGGGAGCTGTTTTTT. The full variable domain, in which reference TRBV18 and TRBJ2-2 provide the parts outside the CDR3, is NAGVMQNPRHLVRRRGQEARLRCSPMKGHSHVYWYRQLPEEGLKFMVYLQKENIIDESGMPKERFSAEFPKEGPSILRIQQVVRGDSAAYFCASSPPTGGDGELFFGEGSRLTVL.

V is TRBV20-1 and J is TRBJ2-5; D unclear. CDR3 size: 11 residues. V was clipped by 3 bases and J by 7 bases, with 9 bases between them. Germline values: CDR1 DFQATT, CDR2 SNEGSKA (reference sequence). The chain's CDR3 is CSARGDLTQYF. In DNA form, the CDR3 reads TGCAGTGCTAGGGGTGATTTGACCCAGTACTTC.

The J gene is TRBJ2-3, the V gene TRBV7-2; 12 bases line up with TRBD2. V lost 1 base to trimming and J lost 10 bases; unmatched junction nucleotides: 9. There are 16 residues in the CDR3. Germline V gives CDR1 SGHTA, CDR2 FQGNSA. The CDR3 nucleotides are TGTGCCAGCAGCTTAGGACTAGCGGGAGTCGGGGATGCGCAGTATTTT. Its protein product is CASSLGLAGVGDAQYF. The full variable domain, in which reference TRBV7-2 and TRBJ2-3 provide the parts outside the CDR3, is GAGVSQSPSNKVTEKGKDVELRCDPISGHTALYWYRQSLGQGLEFLIYFQGNSAPDKSGLPSDRFSAERTGGSVSTLTIQRTQQEDSAVYLCASSLGLAGVGDAQYFGPGTRLTVL.

CDR3 in DNA: TGTGCCAGCAGTGATGGACTAGCGGGGGGGTACCAAGAGACCCAGTACTTC. It codes for CASSDGLAGGYQETQYF. The gene calls are TRBV2 and TRBJ2-5; 15 positions match TRBD2. The CDR3 extends over 17 amino acids. The V gene's germline CDR1 is SNHLY and CDR2 FYNNEI. Losses at the gene ends were 3 bases for V and 0 bases for J; bases not matched to a gene: 2. The full variable domain, in which reference TRBV2 and TRBJ2-5 provide the parts outside the CDR3, is EPEVTQTPSHQVTQMGQEVILRCVPISNHLYFYWYRQILGQKVEFLVSFYNNEISEKSEIFDDQFSVERPDGSNFTLKIRSTKLEDSAMYFCASSDGLAGGYQETQYFGPGTRLLVL.

The chain is built from TRBV14 and TRBJ1-2; TRBD1 aligns across 9 bases. The CDR3 spans 18 residues. After removal of 3 bases from V and 4 bases from J, the junction contained 15 bases not matched to a gene. Looked up from germline, CDR1 is SGHDN and CDR2 is FVKESK. The CDR3: CASSHPSGTGSFVYGYTF. The CDR3 DNA is TGTGCCAGCAGCCACCCATCCGGGACAGGGTCTTTCGTCTATGGCTACACCTTC.

This chain joins TRBV19 and TRBJ2-7; TRBD2 matches 8 bases. CDR1 and CDR2 from the germline V gene are LNHDA and SQIVND (reference sequence). J was trimmed by 3 bases and V by 4 bases; bases with no gene match: 5. This CDR3 region has 14 residues. CDR3 DNA: TGTGCCAGTAGTAGCAGGACTAGCAGCTACGAGCAGTACTTC. This sequence encodes CASSSRTSSYEQYF.

The chain is built from TRBV6-6 and TRBJ2-3, with unresolved D. The V gene lost 3 bases and the J gene lost 0 bases, with 10 bases spanning the gap. Germline assignment: CDR1 MNHNY and CDR2 SVGAGI (reference sequence). The CDR3 has 15 residues. The CDR3, as DNA: TGTGCCAGCAGTTATACGATTCATAGCACAGATACGCAGTATTTT. Translated: CASSYTIHSTDTQYF.

The J gene is TRBJ2-2, the V gene TRBV30; perhaps TRBD1 as D (5 bases). The CDR3 spans 14 residues. From germline, CDR1 is GTSNPN and CDR2 SVGIG (reference sequence). Trimming took off 4 bases at V and 0 bases at J, with 9 bases between the two ends. The CDR3: CAWMTESNTGELFF. The CDR3 nucleotides are TGTGCCTGGATGACAGAATCGAACACCGGGGAGCTGTTTTTT.

The chain recombines TRBV18 with TRBJ1-1, with TRBD1 as a possible D gene (6 bases). From germline, CDR1 is KGHSH and CDR2 LQKENI. Trimming cost V 6 bases and J 1 base, with 9 bases left between them. The CDR3 length is 13 residues. CDR3 amino acids: CASSRGSNTEAFF. The CDR3 DNA is TGTGCCAGCTCCAGGGGCTCGAACACTGAAGCTTTCTTT.